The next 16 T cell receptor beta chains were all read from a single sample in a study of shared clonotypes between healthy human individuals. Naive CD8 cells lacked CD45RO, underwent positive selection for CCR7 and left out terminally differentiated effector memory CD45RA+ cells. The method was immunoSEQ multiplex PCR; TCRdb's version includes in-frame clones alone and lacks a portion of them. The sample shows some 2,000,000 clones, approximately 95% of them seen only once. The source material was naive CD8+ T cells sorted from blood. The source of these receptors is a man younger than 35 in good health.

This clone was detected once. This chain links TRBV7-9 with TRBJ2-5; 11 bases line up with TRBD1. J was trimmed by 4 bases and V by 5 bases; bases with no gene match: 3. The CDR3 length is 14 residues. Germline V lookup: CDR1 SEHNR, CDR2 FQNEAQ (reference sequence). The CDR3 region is CASSMDRGLETQYF. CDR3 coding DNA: TGTGCCAGCAGCATGGACAGGGGGCTAGAGACCCAGTACTTC.

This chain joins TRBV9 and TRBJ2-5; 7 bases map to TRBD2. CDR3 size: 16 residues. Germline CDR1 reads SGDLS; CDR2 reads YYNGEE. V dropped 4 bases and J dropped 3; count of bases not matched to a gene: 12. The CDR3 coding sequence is TGTGCCAGCAGCCTAGGGTGGGAGGGCCTTGAAGAGACCCAGTACTTC. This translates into CASSLGWEGLEETQYF.

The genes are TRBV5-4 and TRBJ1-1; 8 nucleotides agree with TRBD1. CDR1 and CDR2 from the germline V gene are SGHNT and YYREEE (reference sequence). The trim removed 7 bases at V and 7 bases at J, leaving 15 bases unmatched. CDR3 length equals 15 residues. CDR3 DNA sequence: TGTGCCAGCCTTTCTCCGGGACAGGAAAAAAATGAAGCTTTCTTT. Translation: CASLSPGQEKNEAFF.

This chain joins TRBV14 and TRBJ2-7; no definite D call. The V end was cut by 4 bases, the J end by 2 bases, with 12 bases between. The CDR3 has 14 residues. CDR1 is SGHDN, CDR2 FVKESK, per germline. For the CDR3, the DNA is TGTGCCAGCAGCCCGCCGGGCAGTCCCTACGAGCAGTACTTC. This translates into CASSPPGSPYEQYF.

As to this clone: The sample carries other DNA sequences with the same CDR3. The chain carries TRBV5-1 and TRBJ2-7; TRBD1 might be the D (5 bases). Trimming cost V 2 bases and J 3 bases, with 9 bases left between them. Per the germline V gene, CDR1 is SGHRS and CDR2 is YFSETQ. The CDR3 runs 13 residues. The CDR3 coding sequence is TGCGCCAGCAGCTTCGGAGACAGCTACGAGCAGTACTTC. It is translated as CASSFGDSYEQYF.

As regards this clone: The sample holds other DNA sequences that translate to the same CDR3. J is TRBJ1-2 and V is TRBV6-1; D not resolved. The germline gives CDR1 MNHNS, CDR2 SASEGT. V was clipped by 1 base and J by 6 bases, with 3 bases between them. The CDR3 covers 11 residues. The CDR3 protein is CASSEGNGYTF. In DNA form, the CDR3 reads TGTGCCAGCAGTGAAGGGAATGGCTACACCTTC.

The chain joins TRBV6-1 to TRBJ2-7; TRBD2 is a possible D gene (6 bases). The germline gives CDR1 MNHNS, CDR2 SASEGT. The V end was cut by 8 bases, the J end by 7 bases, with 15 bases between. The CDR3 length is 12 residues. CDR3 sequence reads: CASGIPAGEQYF. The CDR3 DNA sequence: TGTGCCAGCGGAATTCCTGCGGGGGAGCAGTACTTC.

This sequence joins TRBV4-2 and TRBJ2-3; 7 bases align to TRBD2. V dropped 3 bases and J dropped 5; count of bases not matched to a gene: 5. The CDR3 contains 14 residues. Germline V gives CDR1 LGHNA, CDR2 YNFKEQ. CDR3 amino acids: CASSQRTRGDTQYF. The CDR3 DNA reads TGTGCCAGCAGCCAGAGGACTAGAGGAGATACGCAGTATTTT.

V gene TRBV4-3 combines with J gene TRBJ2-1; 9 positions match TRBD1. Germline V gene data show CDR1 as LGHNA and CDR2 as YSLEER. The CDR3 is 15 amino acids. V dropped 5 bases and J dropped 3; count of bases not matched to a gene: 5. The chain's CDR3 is CASSADRGIYNEQFF. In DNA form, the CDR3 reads TGCGCCAGCAGCGCAGACAGGGGGATCTACAATGAGCAGTTCTTC.

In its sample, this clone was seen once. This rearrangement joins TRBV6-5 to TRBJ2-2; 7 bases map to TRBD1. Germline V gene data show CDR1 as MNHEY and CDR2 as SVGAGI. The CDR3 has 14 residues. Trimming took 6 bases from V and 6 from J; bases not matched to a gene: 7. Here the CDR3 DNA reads TGTGCCAGCAGCGGACAGGTTTTATCCGGGGAGCTGTTTTTT. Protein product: CASSGQVLSGELFF.

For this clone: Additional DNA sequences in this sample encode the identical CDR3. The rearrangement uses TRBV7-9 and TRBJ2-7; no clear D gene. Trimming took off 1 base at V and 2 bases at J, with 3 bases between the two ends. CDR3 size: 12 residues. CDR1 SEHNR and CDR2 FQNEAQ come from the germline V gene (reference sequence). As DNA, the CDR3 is TGTGCCAGCAGCTTAGATCCCTACGAGCAGTACTTC. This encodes CASSLDPYEQYF.

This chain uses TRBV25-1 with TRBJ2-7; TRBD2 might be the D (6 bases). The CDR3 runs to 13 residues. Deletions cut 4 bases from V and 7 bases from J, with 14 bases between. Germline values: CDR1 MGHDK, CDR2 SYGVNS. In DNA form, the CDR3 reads TGTGCCAGCAGTGCGGAGGGGCCCCTAGAGCAGTACTTC. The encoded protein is CASSAEGPLEQYF.

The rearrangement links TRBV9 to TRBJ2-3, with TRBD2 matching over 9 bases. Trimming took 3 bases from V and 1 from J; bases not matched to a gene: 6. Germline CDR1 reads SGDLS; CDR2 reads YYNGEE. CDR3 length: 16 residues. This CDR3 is CASSAPIAGGTDTQYF. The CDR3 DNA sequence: TGTGCCAGCAGCGCACCGATAGCGGGGGGCACAGATACGCAGTATTTT. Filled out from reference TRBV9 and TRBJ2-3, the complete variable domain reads DSGVTQTPKHLITATGQRVTLRCSPRSGDLSVYWYQQSLDQGLQFLIQYYNGEERAKGNILERFSAQQFPDLHSELNLSSLELGDSALYFCASSAPIAGGTDTQYFGPGTRLTVL.

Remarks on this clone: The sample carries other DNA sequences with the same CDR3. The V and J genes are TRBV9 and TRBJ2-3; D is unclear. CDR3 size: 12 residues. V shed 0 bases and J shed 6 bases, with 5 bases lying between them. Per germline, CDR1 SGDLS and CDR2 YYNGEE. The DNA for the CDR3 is TGTGCCAGCAGCGTAGTAGGGGATACGCAGTATTTT. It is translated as CASSVVGDTQYF.

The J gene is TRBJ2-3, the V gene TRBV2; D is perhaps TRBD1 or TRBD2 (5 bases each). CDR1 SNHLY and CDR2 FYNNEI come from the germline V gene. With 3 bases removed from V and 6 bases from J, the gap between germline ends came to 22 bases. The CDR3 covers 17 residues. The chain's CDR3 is CASSDSRDQRVWDTQYF. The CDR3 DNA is TGTGCCAGCAGTGACAGCCGGGACCAGAGGGTTTGGGATACGCAGTATTTT.

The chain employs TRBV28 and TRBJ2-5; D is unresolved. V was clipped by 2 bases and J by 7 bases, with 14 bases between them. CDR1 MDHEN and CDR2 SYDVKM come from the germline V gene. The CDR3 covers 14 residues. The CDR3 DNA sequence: TGTGCCAGCAGTTTAGCGGACCTTTATTGGACCCAGTACTTC. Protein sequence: CASSLADLYWTQYF.